These T cell receptor beta chains were read from a single sample in a study of cytomegalovirus exposure and HLA in healthy donors. TCRdb's copy holds only in-frame clones and misses some; the assay was immunoSEQ multiplex PCR. Of more than 95,000 clones listed, about three quarters were seen once; the top ten hold just under 2%. Sequences were obtained from PBMCs. The receptors were sampled from a man aged 50-60 years in good health and CMV-seronegative. CDR3s include the opening cysteine and the closing phenylalanine or tryptophan. D genes are given only for firm matches. Clone size is stated in some rows and not others, as once, few, many or a class when expanded.

CDR3	DNA	size	J	length	D	V
CASSLPGGSHTGELFF	TGTGCCAGCAGCCTCCCGGGGGGGAGTCACACCGGGGAGCTGTTTTTT	.	TRBJ2-2	16	TRBD2	TRBV4-2
CASSLGTGSSGNTIYF	TGTGCCAGCTCACTGGGGACAGGGAGCTCTGGAAACACCATATATTTT	.	TRBJ1-3	16	TRBD1	TRBV18
CASARTGNQPQHF	TGTGCCAGCGCTCGGACAGGCAATCAGCCCCAGCATTTT	.	TRBJ1-5	13	.	TRBV28
CASSFPGDNSPLHF	TGCGCCAGCAGCTTCCCCGGGGATAATTCACCCCTCCACTTT	.	TRBJ1-6	14	.	TRBV5-1
CASSSTRDRADTGELFF	TGTGCCAGCAGCTCGACACGAGACAGGGCGGACACCGGGGAGCTGTTTTTT	.	TRBJ2-2	17	TRBD1	TRBV7-3
CASTQEGGLNTEAFF	TGTGCCAGCACCCAAGAGGGAGGGCTGAACACTGAAGCTTTCTTT	.	TRBJ1-1	15	.	TRBV9
CACKAGSSTDTQYF	TGCGCCTGCAAGGCGGGCTCTAGCACAGATACGCAGTATTTT	.	TRBJ2-3	14	.	TRBV5-1
CASSWGLAPDTQYF	TGTGCCAGCAGCTGGGGACTAGCGCCAGATACGCAGTATTTT	once	TRBJ2-3	14	TRBD2	TRBV7-8
CASSLGTGAGNTEAFF	TGTGCCAGCAGCTTGGGGACAGGGGCCGGGAACACTGAAGCTTTCTTT	.	TRBJ1-1	16	TRBD1	TRBV5-6
CASSIDYTGELFF	TGTGCCAGTAGTATTGACTACACCGGGGAGCTGTTTTTT	.	TRBJ2-2	13	.	TRBV19
CASSTSSGWAYEQYF	TGTGCCAGCAGTACATCTTCGGGGTGGGCCTACGAGCAGTACTTC	.	TRBJ2-7	15	.	TRBV6-5
CASSTQGDGNTIYF	TGTGCCAGTAGTACACAGGGAGATGGAAACACCATATATTTT	few	TRBJ1-3	14	.	TRBV19
CASRPDRVGSPLHF	TGTGCCAGCAGACCGGACAGGGTCGGTTCACCCCTCCACTTT	few	TRBJ1-6	14	TRBD1	TRBV28
CSVEGRAGGTEAFF	TGCAGCGTTGAAGGCAGGGCGGGGGGCACTGAAGCTTTCTTT	.	TRBJ1-1	14	.	TRBV29-1
CASSLQVEAFF	TGTGCCAGCAGCCTCCAGGTAGAAGCTTTCTTT	.	TRBJ1-1	11	.	TRBV7-9
CSARWGPRTF	TGCAGTGCTAGGTGGGGGCCACGCACCTTC	.	TRBJ1-2	10	.	TRBV20-1
CASSEAPGKQTQYF	TGTGCCAGCAGTGAAGCCCCAGGGAAGCAGACCCAGTACTTC	.	TRBJ2-5	14	.	TRBV25-1
CASSKGRSTMNTEAFF	TGTGCCAGCTCGAAAGGTCGATCTACTATGAACACTGAAGCTTTCTTT	.	TRBJ1-1	16	.	TRBV6-6
CASSYKRESGYTF	TGTGCCAGCAGTTACAAAAGGGAGTCTGGCTACACCTTC	few	TRBJ1-2	13	.	TRBV6-6
CASSRSSGGEAYEQYF	TGCGCCAGCAGCAGGTCTAGCGGGGGGGAGGCCTACGAGCAGTACTTC	.	TRBJ2-7	16	TRBD2	TRBV5-1
CASSLGQYSYEQYF	TGTGCCAGCAGCTTGGGACAATACTCCTACGAGCAGTACTTC	.	TRBJ2-7	14	.	TRBV5-6
CASSQDRLRNTEAFF	TGTGCCAGCAGTCAGGACAGGTTACGGAACACTGAAGCTTTCTTT	.	TRBJ1-1	15	TRBD1	TRBV6-5
CASSTRLAGSDTQYF	TGCGCCAGCAGCACTCGACTAGCGGGGTCCGATACGCAGTATTTT	.	TRBJ2-3	15	TRBD2	TRBV4-1
CASSLFTSGGANTQYF	TGTGCCAGCAGCTTATTTACTAGCGGGGGGGCAAATACGCAGTATTTT	.	TRBJ2-3	16	TRBD2	TRBV7-9
CASRNGQFGYTF	TGTGCCAGCAGAAACGGACAGTTTGGCTACACCTTC	.	TRBJ1-2	12	.	TRBV6-1
CASSFGLGGGYGETQYF	TGTGCCAGCAGCTTTGGTCTTGGCGGGGGCTACGGGGAGACCCAGTACTTC	.	TRBJ2-5	17	.	TRBV11-2
CASSPPVVSNEKLFF	TGTGCCAGCAGCCCCCCGGTGGTATCTAATGAAAAACTGTTTTTT	few	TRBJ1-4	15	.	TRBV7-9
CASSSWTGGTNTEAFF	TGTGCCAGCAGTTCCTGGACAGGGGGCACGAACACTGAAGCTTTCTTT	.	TRBJ1-1	16	TRBD1	TRBV27
CASSVQEVAGGYTF	TGTGCCAGCAGTGTACAAGAGGTGGCGGGCGGCTACACCTTC	.	TRBJ1-2	14	.	TRBV2